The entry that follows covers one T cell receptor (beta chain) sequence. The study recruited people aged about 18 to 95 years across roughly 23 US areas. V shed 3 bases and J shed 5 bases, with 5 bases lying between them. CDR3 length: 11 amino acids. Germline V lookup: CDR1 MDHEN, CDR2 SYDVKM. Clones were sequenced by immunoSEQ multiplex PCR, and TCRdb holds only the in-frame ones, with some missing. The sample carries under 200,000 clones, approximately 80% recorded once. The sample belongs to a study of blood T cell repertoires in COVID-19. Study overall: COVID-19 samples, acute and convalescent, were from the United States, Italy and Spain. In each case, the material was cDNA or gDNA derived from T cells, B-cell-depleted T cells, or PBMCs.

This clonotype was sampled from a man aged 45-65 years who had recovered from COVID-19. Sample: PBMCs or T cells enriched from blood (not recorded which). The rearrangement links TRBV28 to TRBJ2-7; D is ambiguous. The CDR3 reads CASSFLHEQYF. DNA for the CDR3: TGTGCCAGCAGTTTCCTTCACGAGCAGTACTTC. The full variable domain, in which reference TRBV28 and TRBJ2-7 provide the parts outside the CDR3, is DVKVTQSSRYLVKRTGEKVFLECVQDMDHENMFWYRQDPGLGLRLIYFSYDVKMKEKGDIPEGYSVSREKKERFSLILESASTNQTSMYLCASSFLHEQYFGPGTRLTVT.